Sequencing of this TCR beta chain was carried out in a study of vaccination and CD4 T cells after COVID-19. Across the study: Across the group, participants received two doses of either BNT162b2 or mRNA-1273 vaccine. Each post-COVID sample was drawn after diagnosis, and the median interval was approximately 96 days (range 35 to 161). Points from the study as a whole: For convalescent patients, a median 86.3% of reactive clones surfaced exclusively after vaccination. Relatively small numbers of convalescent patients were studied, with no early post-infection timepoints included.

Losses at the gene ends were 10 bases for V and 4 bases for J; bases not matched to a gene: 11. The CDR3 contains 15 residues. Germline-derived CDR1 and CDR2 are ENHRY and SYGVKD. Comments on this clonotype: No antigen is known for it.

TCRdb redid the calling of the PCR reads with MiXCR, one entry per CDR3 protein. The sample includes over 20,000 distinct CDR3 sequences, around 58% of them seen just once. The material sequenced was CD4+ T cells from blood, taken before SARS-CoV-2 vaccination. This TCR derives from a human donor who had recovered from COVID-19. The chain has TRBV10-3 and TRBJ1-5; 9 nucleotides agree with TRBD1. The CDR3 spells CATQDGTGLNQPQHF. CDR3 sequence (DNA): TGTGCCACCCAAGACGGGACAGGGTTAAATCAGCCCCAGCATTTT.